This TCR beta chain was recorded in a study of Graves' ophthalmopathy and Graves' hyperthyroidism. Across the whole study: Before any treatment, peripheral blood was taken at the initial diagnosis.

This clonotype has more than one count but fewer than ten. RNA served as the template for amplifying TCR beta CDR3 regions. Following a first-round RT-PCR that used HTBI primers, a second-round multiplex PCR was carried out. TCRdb reprocessed the multiplex PCR reads via MiXCR and lists one record per CDR3 protein. The top ten clones hold approximately 6.9% of a sample with hundreds of thousands of distinct CDR3 sequences, 22% of them seen once. Over 18 months of follow-up, stable hyperthyroidism required that no ophthalmopathy appear. The sequenced material came from peripheral blood. This sequence was found in a woman younger than 30 with stable Graves' hyperthyroidism. Some clones in this sample may be carry-over from other donors' samples.

CDR3 DNA sequence: TGTGCCAGCAGTTTCAGGCAAGCCTACTCTGGGGCCAACGTCCTGACTTTC. It encodes CASSFRQAYSGANVLTF. V usage is TRBV27 and J usage is TRBJ2-6; D gene ambiguous. The germline V gene has CDR1 MNHEY and CDR2 SMNVEV (reference sequence). Trimming removed 3 bases from V and 0 bases from J, with 12 bases in between. CDR3 size: 17 residues.